This T cell receptor beta chain originates from a study of CD8+ T cells in alopecia areata. Findings of the study overall: Scalp sequencing also captures normal skin's resident alphabeta T cells. Many expanded lesional clones remained in scalp and blood on tofacitinib.

Germline lookup yields CDR1 LNHNV and CDR2 YYDKDF (reference sequence). V lost 3 bases to trimming and J lost 5 bases; unmatched junction nucleotides: 5. CDR3 length equals 15 residues. Extracted RNA was reverse transcribed into cDNA, the sequencing template. The protocol was immunoSEQ multiplex PCR, while the TCRdb copy is restricted to in-frame clones and leaves out a portion. The data hold 150,000 to 200,000 clones, with roughly 64% observed a single time. This sample's treatment: oral pan-JAK inhibitor, 5-10 mg twice daily. This clone was recorded only once. Its antigen is not known. V gene TRBV15 combines with J gene TRBJ1-1, with TRBD1 identical over 11 bases. Sample: CD8+ T cells sorted from blood, taken at week 24, from a patient treated with tofacitinib. This sequence was found in a human donor with alopecia areata. DNA for the CDR3: TGTGCCACCAGCAGGGACAGGGGGCAACAGACTGAAGCTTTCTTT. Its translation is CATSRDRGQQTEAFF.